This is a list of T cell receptor beta chains from one sample in a study of T cells after yellow fever vaccination. Via MiXCR, TCRdb re-called the 5' RACE reads, giving one row per CDR3 protein. The sample holds about 300,000 distinct CDR3 sequences; 7.5% to 9.5% are singletons and the top ten take around 3.1%. The specimen comprised CD4+ T cells sorted from PBMCs, sampled 5 days after the yellow fever booster vaccination. Receptor source: a man aged 18 to 29 who received the YFV17D yellow fever vaccine. Each CDR3 is given with its conserved first and last residue. The size of a clone is reported for some rows only, either as once, few or many, or as a class for expanded clones.

J	size	V	CDR3
TRBJ2-3	few	TRBV5-1	CASSPWSSGGTDTQYF
TRBJ2-2	.	TRBV12-3/TRBV12-4	CASSPVDRDFSGELFF
TRBJ2-2	.	TRBV11-2	CASSLAFGGRELFF
TRBJ1-2	many	TRBV6-5	CASSYSPQGTYGYTF
TRBJ1-1	.	TRBV7-2	CASSLYVAGMNTEAFF
TRBJ2-1	many	TRBV6-5	CASSPLGRANEQFF
TRBJ2-5	few	TRBV10-3	CAITISAGGRETQYF
TRBJ1-6	few	TRBV18	CASSLDTTSSPLHF
TRBJ2-3	many	TRBV7-9	CATEVRRQSTDTQYF
TRBJ2-3	.	TRBV6-2/TRBV6-3	CASSWVGGTQYF
TRBJ2-1	.	TRBV6-5	CASRAATSGKYNEQFF
TRBJ2-6	.	TRBV7-3	CASSPTGTSSGANVLTF
TRBJ1-2	few	TRBV18	CASSPRGANGNYGYTF
TRBJ1-1	.	TRBV2	CASSDEQNTEAFF
TRBJ1-2	.	TRBV12-3/TRBV12-4	CASSPSGFSGYTF
TRBJ2-1	few	TRBV11-2	CASSLSGRYNEQFF
TRBJ2-5	.	TRBV5-4	CASTVGDREETQYF
TRBJ1-1	.	TRBV2	CASSVDLRTEAFF
TRBJ2-1	few	TRBV6-2/TRBV6-3	CASSYWDRNEQFF
TRBJ2-4	.	TRBV4-3	CASSQDRGAGNIQYF
TRBJ1-1	many	TRBV7-9	CASSFRGNTEAFF
TRBJ2-5	few	TRBV7-2	CASRSGGRGETQYF
TRBJ2-2	few	TRBV12-3/TRBV12-4	CATRTGNTGELFF
TRBJ2-6	.	TRBV4-1	CASSRFVIGSSGANVMTF
TRBJ1-3	.	TRBV11-2	CASSLVPYTIYF
TRBJ2-2	few	TRBV5-1	CASSLQAGRTGELFF
TRBJ1-2	.	TRBV5-1	CASSGTVGGYTF
TRBJ2-3	few	TRBV5-1	CASSLVWLAKDTQYF
TRBJ2-1	few	TRBV20-1	CSATDPGLAGGKYNEQFF
TRBJ2-2	many	TRBV27	CASSLRTGTTGELFF
TRBJ1-1	few	TRBV6-5	CASRDTVEAFF
TRBJ2-7	.	TRBV7-9	CASSLYSEQYF
TRBJ2-3	.	TRBV12-3/TRBV12-4	CASSLWRGRVGDTQYF
TRBJ1-1	.	TRBV3-1	CASSLGGGAMEAFF
TRBJ1-1	few	TRBV18	CASLGGRNTEAFF
TRBJ1-1	.	TRBV2	CASFRGDTEAFF
TRBJ1-1	.	TRBV13	CASRGGSEEAFF
TRBJ1-5	.	TRBV6-1	CASSGGLPGQPQHF
TRBJ1-2	.	TRBV7-2	CASSLPRDRASFTIYGYTF
TRBJ1-3	.	TRBV7-2	CASRASDNSGNTIYF
TRBJ2-2	.	TRBV6-2/TRBV6-3	CASIPVIGTAKNTGELFF
TRBJ2-5	many	TRBV5-1	CASSLEGEETQYF
TRBJ1-1	.	TRBV6-2/TRBV6-3	CASSYGGTGLNTEAFF
TRBJ1-1	.	TRBV6-6	CASSYSGQGNTEAFF
TRBJ2-5	few	TRBV29-1	CSVESDLGIKTQYF
TRBJ1-1	.	TRBV6-1	CASSEIPGGHTEAFF
TRBJ1-1	.	TRBV5-1	CASSLVPGTANTEAFF
TRBJ2-5	few	TRBV20-1	CSAREEGVGTQYF
TRBJ2-2	few	TRBV12-3/TRBV12-4	CASSRPFSPGELFF
TRBJ1-1	.	TRBV15	CATSRGGTANTEAFF
TRBJ2-5	many	TRBV5-1	CASSLGGLKETQYF
TRBJ2-3	.	TRBV19	CASTTADTQYF
TRBJ1-5	.	TRBV2	CASSGKGDQPQHF
TRBJ2-5	few	TRBV7-2	CASSPGRSQETQYF
TRBJ1-1	many	TRBV5-1	CASSAQGSGDNTEAFF
TRBJ1-5	.	TRBV5-1	CAPPYSNQPQHF
TRBJ2-5	.	TRBV5-4	CASSDGLAGGETQYF